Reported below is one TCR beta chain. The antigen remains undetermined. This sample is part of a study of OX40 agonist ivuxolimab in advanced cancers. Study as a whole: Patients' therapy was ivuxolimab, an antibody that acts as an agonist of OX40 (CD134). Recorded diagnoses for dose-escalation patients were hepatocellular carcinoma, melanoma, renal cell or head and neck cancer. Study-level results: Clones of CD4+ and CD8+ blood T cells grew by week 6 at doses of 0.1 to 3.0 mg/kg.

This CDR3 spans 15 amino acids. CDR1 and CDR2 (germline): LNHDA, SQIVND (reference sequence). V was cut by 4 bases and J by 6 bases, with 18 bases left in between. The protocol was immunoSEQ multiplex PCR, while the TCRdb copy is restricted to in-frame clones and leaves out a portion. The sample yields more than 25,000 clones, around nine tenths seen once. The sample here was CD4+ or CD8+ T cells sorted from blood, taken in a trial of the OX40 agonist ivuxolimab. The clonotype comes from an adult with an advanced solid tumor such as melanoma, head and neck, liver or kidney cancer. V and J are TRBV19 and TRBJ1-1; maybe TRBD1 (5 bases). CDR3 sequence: CASSTQTGAGSEAFF. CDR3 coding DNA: TGTGCCAGTAGTACCCAAACCGGGGCGGGCTCTGAAGCTTTCTTT.